This T cell receptor beta chain was captured by sequencing in a study of blood T cell repertoires in COVID-19. For the study at large: PBMCs, B-cell-depleted T cells, or T cells provided the cDNA or gDNA that made up the material.

Trimming stripped 6 bases from V and 0 bases from J, with 12 bases between. Per the germline V gene, CDR1 is SEHNR and CDR2 is FQNEAQ (reference sequence). There are 15 residues in the CDR3. Sequencing was performed with immunoSEQ multiplex PCR; in TCRdb, only in-frame clones are kept and a portion is missing. The table shows some 300,000 clones, with roughly 90% occurring only once. The sequencing sample was made of peripheral blood. The rearrangement links TRBV7-9 to TRBJ1-3, with unresolved D. The source of this sequence is a woman aged 40 to 50 with COVID-19, enrolled during active disease. Here the CDR3 reads CASRPRYFSGNTIYF. CDR3 in DNA: TGTGCCAGCAGGCCCAGGTACTTCTCTGGAAACACCATATATTTT. The full variable domain, rest sourced from reference TRBV7-9 and TRBJ1-3, is DTGVSQNPRHKITKRGQNVTFRCDPISEHNRLYWYRQTLGQGPEFLTYFQNEAQLEKSRLLSDRFSAERPKGSFSTLEIQRTEQGDSAMYLCASRPRYFSGNTIYFGEGSWLTVV.